This TCR beta chain was sequenced during a study of blood T cell repertoires in COVID-19. Study-wide context: T cells, B-cell-depleted T cells, or PBMCs provided the cDNA or gDNA that served as material.

Trimming left V 8 bases short and J 1 base short, with 18 bases between. Per the germline V gene, CDR1 is LNHDA and CDR2 is SQIVND (reference sequence). This CDR3 spans 16 amino acids. Assay used: immunoSEQ multiplex PCR; TCRdb lists only in-frame clones, some missing. The sample shows roughly 100,000 clones, roughly nine tenths of them seen only once. The TCR originated in a woman aged 60 to 75 with acute or convalescent COVID-19. The material sequenced was peripheral blood. The chain joins TRBV19 to TRBJ1-5; D is ambiguous. CDR3 in DNA: TGTGCCAGTGAGACTAGCGGGAGGTGGAGCAATCAGCCCCAGCATTTT. Translation gives CASETSGRWSNQPQHF.